This TCR beta chain was recovered during a study of blood T cell repertoires in COVID-19. CDR3 size: 12 residues. The germline V gene encodes CDR1 SNHLY and CDR2 FYNNEI. V was shortened by 4 bases and J by 11 bases, with 12 bases between the two germline ends. Sequencing was performed with immunoSEQ multiplex PCR; in TCRdb, only in-frame clones are kept and a portion is missing. The data hold 150,000 to 200,000 clones, with 86% observed a single time. This chain uses TRBV2 with TRBJ1-3, with no clear D. This TCR was sampled from a woman aged 25 to 45 with active or convalescent COVID-19. Sequencing was carried out using peripheral blood. DNA of the CDR3: TGTGCCAGCAGTGTCTCTACCCTATCCATATATTTT. Translated: CASSVSTLSIYF.